Presented here are 24 T cell receptor beta chains from one specimen sequenced in a study of blood T cell repertoires in COVID-19. Profiling relied on immunoSEQ multiplex PCR, and the TCRdb table lists in-frame clones only, not all of them. The data show about 150,000 clones, over 80% seen once. Specimen: peripheral blood. These receptors came from a man aged 25-45 years with COVID-19, enrolled during active disease.

CDR3 in amino acids: CASSPGGVSYNEQFF. CDR3 in DNA: TGTGCCAGCAGCCCTGGCGGCGTCTCCTACAATGAGCAGTTCTTC. V gene TRBV6-6 combines with J gene TRBJ2-1; no clear D. The length of the CDR3 is 15 residues. Germline V gene lookup returns CDR1 MNHNY and CDR2 SVGAGI (reference sequence). The germline V and J ends were trimmed by 6 bases and 0 bases, with 12 bases remaining between them.

This clone has only a few counts. The rearrangement joins TRBV7-2 to TRBJ1-6, with 11 bases fitting TRBD1. Germline V gene data show CDR1 as SGHTA and CDR2 as FQGNSA. The CDR3 is made up of 16 amino acids. V shed 2 bases, J shed 10 bases, and the junction held 7 bases outside the gene matches. This chain's CDR3 is CASSLTGQGAHSPLHF. As DNA, the CDR3 is TGTGCCAGCAGCTTAACCGGACAGGGGGCCCACTCACCCCTCCACTTT.

The rearrangement uses TRBV18 and TRBJ2-4; 7 bases agree with TRBD1. Germline V gives CDR1 KGHSH, CDR2 LQKENI. This CDR3 has 15 residues. V dropped 3 bases and J dropped 3; count of bases not matched to a gene: 5. CDR3 DNA: TGTGCCAGCTCACCCCCGGGACAGTACAAAAACATTCAGTACTTC. Protein: CASSPPGQYKNIQYF.

This clone was seen only a few times. The chain joins TRBV7-9 to TRBJ2-7; D unresolved. V was cut by 3 bases and J by 3 bases, with 9 bases left in between. This CDR3 is 13 amino acids long. The V gene's germline CDR1 is SEHNR and CDR2 FQNEAQ (reference sequence). The CDR3 DNA reads as TGTGCCAGCAGCTTTCCCGGTCGCTACGAGCAGTACTTC. Its protein is CASSFPGRYEQYF.

This clone appeared once. The J gene is TRBJ1-2, the V gene TRBV6-5; D gene ambiguous. CDR1 and CDR2 from the germline V gene are MNHEY and SVGAGI. Between the trimmed V and J ends, which lost 0 bases and 5 bases, there was a span of 13 bases. The CDR3 runs to 15 residues. CDR3 region: CASSYSSGPGYGYTF. CDR3 DNA: TGTGCCAGCAGTTACTCGTCAGGCCCAGGATATGGCTACACCTTC.

This rearrangement joins TRBV28 to TRBJ1-2, with 7 bases fitting TRBD1. The germline CDR1 and CDR2 sequences are MDHEN and SYDVKM. The J segment lost 5 bases and the V segment lost 4 bases, leaving 7 bases of the junction unmatched. The CDR3 is made up of 14 amino acids. As DNA, the CDR3 is TGTGCCAGCAGTTCGGGGACAGTCCCTTATGGCTACACCTTC. Translating gives CASSSGTVPYGYTF.

The chain couples TRBV5-4 to TRBJ2-7; 7 bases align to TRBD2. The CDR3 totals 16 residues. With 1 base clipped from V and 2 bases from J, the junction kept 9 bases outside the gene matches. Looked up from germline, CDR1 is SGHNT and CDR2 is YYREEE (reference sequence). The CDR3 region has the DNA TGTGCCAGCAGCTTGAGTGTTGGGGGAGGGACCTACGAGCAGTACTTC. Amino acid sequence: CASSLSVGGGTYEQYF.

This clone has only a few counts. This chain links TRBV6-4 with TRBJ1-2; D not certain. Germline loops: CDR1 MRHNA, CDR2 SNTAGT. The CDR3 loop spans 14 amino acids. The V and J ends lost 5 bases and 3 bases respectively, with 13 bases between them. CDR3 protein: CASSPAPGYYGYTF. The CDR3 region has the DNA TGTGCCAGCAGTCCCGCCCCGGGTTACTATGGCTACACCTTC.

In this sample, this clone turned up a few times. This sequence joins TRBV28 and TRBJ2-7; the D gene is possibly TRBD2 (6 bases). The CDR3 runs 14 residues. CDR1 MDHEN and CDR2 SYDVKM come from the germline V gene. The V and J ends lost 4 bases and 2 bases respectively, with 12 bases between them. The CDR3 sequence is CASSWRAPPYEQYF. In DNA form, the CDR3 reads TGTGCCAGCAGTTGGAGGGCACCTCCCTACGAGCAGTACTTC.

This chain joins TRBV21-1 and TRBJ2-7; the table calls TRBD2, which could not be checked here. TRBV21-1 is a known pseudogene. This CDR3 is 13 amino acids long. CDR3 protein: CASRGGPDYEQYF. CDR3 coding DNA: TGTGCCAGCAGGGGCGGGCCTGATTACGAGCAGTACTTC.

V gene TRBV7-2 combines with J gene TRBJ2-7; TRBD1 agrees at 10 bases. The V and J ends lost 5 bases and 6 bases, in that order; junction bases with no gene match: 1. Germline CDR1 and CDR2: SGHTA and FQGNSA. This CDR3 is built from 12 residues. The DNA for the CDR3 is TGTGCCAGCAGCCGGGACAGGGGCGAGCAGTACTTC. Its protein is CASSRDRGEQYF.

About this clone itself: Additional DNA sequences in this sample encode the identical CDR3. The J gene is TRBJ1-6, the V gene TRBV14, with TRBD1 matching 7 bases. This CDR3 spans 14 amino acids. Unmatched junction bases numbered 2, after V lost 3 bases and J lost 6 bases. The germline V gene encodes CDR1 SGHDN and CDR2 FVKESK. CDR3 protein: CASSQTGRNSPLHF. CDR3 coding DNA: TGTGCCAGCAGCCAGACAGGGCGTAATTCACCCCTCCACTTT.

The chain has TRBV5-8 and TRBJ2-7; D may be TRBD1 (6 bases). V gave up 4 bases and J gave up 3 bases, with 20 bases separating them. Germline V gene data show CDR1 as SGHTS and CDR2 as YDEGEE. The CDR3 spans 16 residues. DNA for the CDR3: TGTGCCAGCAGCGGCACAGGGTTAGGGGGTTACTACGAGCAGTACTTC. Amino acids: CASSGTGLGGYYEQYF.

The V gene is TRBV2, the J gene TRBJ2-3, with 7 bases lining up with TRBD2. V gave up 8 bases and J gave up 2 bases; unmatched junction bases: 7. The CDR3 runs to 14 residues. From germline, CDR1 is SNHLY and CDR2 FYNNEI. The DNA for the CDR3 is TGTGCCAGCCGAAGGGACTACCACACAGATACGCAGTATTTT. Translating it yields CASRRDYHTDTQYF.

The chain is built from TRBV5-4 and TRBJ2-2, with D unresolved. CDR1 is SGHNT and CDR2 is YYREEE in the germline V gene (reference sequence). The CDR3 covers 14 residues. Trimming took off 5 bases at V and 1 base at J, with 9 bases between the two ends. CDR3 region: CASSPELNTGELFF. The CDR3 coding sequence is TGTGCCAGCAGTCCGGAGCTGAACACCGGGGAGCTGTTTTTT.

The CDR3 sequence is CASSVPAGGYNEQFF. Here the CDR3 DNA reads TGCGCCAGCAGTGTTCCAGCGGGAGGGTACAATGAGCAGTTCTTC. This rearrangement joins TRBV5-1 to TRBJ2-1; TRBD2 aligns across 10 bases. In germline, CDR1 is SGHRS, CDR2 YFSETQ. The CDR3 loop spans 15 amino acids. The ends lost 5 bases at V and 4 bases at J; junction bases unmatched: 6.

For the CDR3, the DNA is TGTGCCAGCAGCCATGTCGGGGAATCCTACGAGCAGTACTTC. Amino acids: CASSHVGESYEQYF. The V and J genes are TRBV27 and TRBJ2-7; D may be TRBD2 (5 bases). CDR3 length equals 14 residues. The V and J ends lost 6 bases and 1 base respectively, with 13 bases between them. From germline, CDR1 is MNHEY and CDR2 SMNVEV (reference sequence).

Regarding this clone: One junction end disagrees with the germline gene, perhaps due to a read error. The chain is built from TRBV19 and TRBJ2-7, with 7 nucleotides matching TRBD2. The germline gives CDR1 LNHDA, CDR2 SQIVND (reference sequence). This CDR3 is built from 13 residues. The CDR3 region has the DNA TGTGCCAGTAGTATTGGGGAGGGCCTCCGGATTCAGTTC. Protein: CASSIGEGLRIQF.

The rearrangement uses TRBV6-2 or TRBV6-3 and TRBJ1-6; 7 nucleotides align to TRBD1. The V gene end was trimmed by 6 bases and the J gene end by 17 bases; junction bases not matched to a gene: 16. Germline V gene lookup returns CDR1 MNHEY and CDR2 SVGEGT. The CDR3 contains 14 residues. CDR3 sequence: CASSAGTAQKAVHF. CDR3 in DNA: TGTGCCAGCAGCGCCGGGACAGCCCAAAAGGCAGTCCACTTT.

J is TRBJ2-7 and V is TRBV27, with TRBD2 matching 10 bases. The germline V gene has CDR1 MNHEY and CDR2 SMNVEV (reference sequence). V gave up 5 bases and J gave up 2 bases; unmatched junction bases: 3. CDR3 length: 14 residues. The DNA of the CDR3 is TGTGCCAGCAGTCTAGCGGGAGACACCTACGAGCAGTACTTC. Amino acids: CASSLAGDTYEQYF.

This clone was detected only a few times. The chain carries TRBV19 and TRBJ2-3; TRBD1 matches at 8 bases. CDR1 is LNHDA, CDR2 SQIVND, per germline (reference sequence). The CDR3 has 14 amino acids. J lost 5 bases, V lost 6 bases, and 7 bases had no gene match. Here the CDR3 DNA reads TGTGCCAGTAGCCGACAGGGGTCGGGAGATACGCAGTATTTT. Protein: CASSRQGSGDTQYF.

CDR3 in amino acids: CASSEGGGDTQYF. CDR3 coding DNA: TGTGCCAGCAGTGAAGGCGGGGGGGATACGCAGTATTTT. The genes are TRBV25-1 and TRBJ2-3; 8 bases map to TRBD2. This CDR3 has 13 amino acids. The V and J ends lost 2 bases and 6 bases, in that order; junction bases with no gene match: 1. Germline assignment: CDR1 MGHDK and CDR2 SYGVNS.

The chain recombines TRBV9 with TRBJ1-1; the match to TRBD1 covers 10 bases. Per germline, CDR1 SGDLS and CDR2 YYNGEE. The junction had 6 bases not matched to a gene; V was cut back by 4 bases and J by 3 bases. This CDR3 is 15 amino acids long. The CDR3 nucleotides are TGTGCCAGCAGCTTCGGAGGGACAGGGGACACTGAAGCTTTCTTT. Translation: CASSFGGTGDTEAFF.

The gene calls are TRBV11-2 and TRBJ2-5, with 8 bases lining up with TRBD1. The junction had 6 bases not matched to a gene; V was cut back by 1 base and J by 5 bases. The CDR3 totals 15 residues. Germline values: CDR1 SGHAT, CDR2 FQNNGV. CDR3 in DNA: TGTGCCAGCAGCTTAGTACAGGGGGGACGGGAGACCCAGTACTTC. Its protein product is CASSLVQGGRETQYF.